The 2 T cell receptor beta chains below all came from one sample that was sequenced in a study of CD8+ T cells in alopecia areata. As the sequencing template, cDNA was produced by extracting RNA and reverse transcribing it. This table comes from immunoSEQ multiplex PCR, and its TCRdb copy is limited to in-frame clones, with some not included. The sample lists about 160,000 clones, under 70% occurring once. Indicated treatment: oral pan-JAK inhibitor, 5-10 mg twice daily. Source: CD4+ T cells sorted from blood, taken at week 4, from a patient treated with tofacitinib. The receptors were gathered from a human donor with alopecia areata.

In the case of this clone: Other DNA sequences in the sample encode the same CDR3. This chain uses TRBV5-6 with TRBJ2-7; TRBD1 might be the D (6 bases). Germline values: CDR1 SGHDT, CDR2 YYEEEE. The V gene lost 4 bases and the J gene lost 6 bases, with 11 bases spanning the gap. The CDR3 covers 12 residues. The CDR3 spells CASSLRGSEQYF. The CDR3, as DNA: TGTGCCAGCAGCCTTAGGGGGAGCGAGCAGTACTTC.

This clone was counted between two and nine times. As DNA, the CDR3 is TGCAGCGTTGTGACAGGGCCGTACAATGAGCAGTTCTTC. This gives the protein CSVVTGPYNEQFF. The V call is TRBV29-1, the J call TRBJ2-1; 7 nucleotides align to TRBD1. The CDR3 consists of 13 residues. V was clipped by 4 bases and J by 4 bases; unmatched bases: 4. Germline V CDR1 and CDR2: SQVTM, ANQGSEA.